Listed below are T cell receptor beta chains from one sample, sequenced in a study of beta chain features in type 1 diabetes. Profiled with immunoSEQ multiplex PCR; TCRdb holds only in-frame clones, not every one. Among more than 150,000 clones listed, less than 9.5% were seen once. Material: central memory CD4+ T cells from blood. The receptors stem from a woman aged 18-29 years in good health. CDR3s include the opening cysteine and the closing phenylalanine or tryptophan. The D gene is left open where the match is weak. The size of a clone is reported for some rows only, either as once, few or many, or as a class for expanded clones.

TRBJ2-1 | TRBD2 | few | TRBV13 | TGTGCCAGCAGCCCTCGGGGGGGCTCCTACAATGAGCAGTTCTTC | CASSPRGGSYNEQFF
TRBJ2-5 | NA | few | TRBV6-5 | TGTGCCAGCAGACAGGGCCAGACCCAGTACTTC | CASRQGQTQYF
TRBJ2-2 | NA | NA | TRBV11-1 | TGTGCCAGCGTCTCTAGGGGGGGCCCCTCCGGGGAGCTGTTTTTT | CASVSRGGPSGELFF
TRBJ2-1 | NA | NA | TRBV27 | TGTGCCAGCCGGATAGCCAGCGGGCTAACCTACAATGAGCAGTTCTTC | CASRIASGLTYNEQFF
TRBJ1-2 | NA | NA | TRBV6-5 | TGTGCCAGCAGAACGGTCGAGTCTAACTATGGCTACACCTTC | CASRTVESNYGYTF
TRBJ1-5 | NA | NA | TRBV4-2 | TGTGCCAGCAGCCAAGATTACGGGAGTGCTCAGCCCCAGCATTTT | CASSQDYGSAQPQHF
TRBJ1-1 | TRBD1 | few | TRBV5-4 | TGTGCCAGCAGCTTAAACAACAGGGGGCTCACTGAAGCTTTCTTT | CASSLNNRGLTEAFF
TRBJ1-2 | NA | few | TRBV7-9 | TGTGCCAGCAGCTCCCCACAGGGCGCCTATGGCTACACCTTC | CASSSPQGAYGYTF
TRBJ2-1 | NA | few | TRBV18 | TGTGCCAGCTCGCCCCCCCAGGGGGGTATGGGGGTTGGCAATGAGCAGTTCTTC | CASSPPQGGMGVGNEQFF
TRBJ2-5 | TRBD2 | NA | TRBV9 | TGTGCCAGCAGCGTCGGGGGACTAGCGGTAGAGACCCAGTACTTC | CASSVGGLAVETQYF
TRBJ2-3 | NA | NA | TRBV5-4 | TGTGCCAGCAGCTTGAGGCCAGGGGCTAAAGATACGCAGTATTTT | CASSLRPGAKDTQYF
TRBJ2-7 | TRBD1 | few | TRBV6-1 | TGTGCCAGCAGCTCTAACACAGGGGACCCCCACGAGCAGTACTTC | CASSSNTGDPHEQYF
TRBJ1-1 | NA | NA | TRBV4-1 | TGCGCCAGCAGCCAAGCTGTGAACACTGAAGCTTTCTTT | CASSQAVNTEAFF
TRBJ2-1 | NA | few | TRBV11-2 | TGTGCCAGCAGCTTAGACGGCGGGGGCTCGGATGAGCAGTTCTTC | CASSLDGGGSDEQFF
TRBJ1-1 | NA | NA | TRBV5-1 | TGCGCCAGCAGCTCAAACACGAACACTGAAGCTTTCTTT | CASSSNTNTEAFF
TRBJ2-2 | TRBD2 | few | TRBV5-1 | TGCGCCAGCAGCTCCCGGGGTAGCGGGAGCCGGGGCACCGGGGAGCTGTTTTTT | CASSSRGSGSRGTGELFF
TRBJ2-5 | NA | NA | TRBV4-1 | TGCGCCAGCAGCCAAGATCGGGCGGGGCAAGAGACCCAGTACTTC | CASSQDRAGQETQYF
TRBJ2-5 | TRBD2 | NA | TRBV9 | TGTGCCAGCAGCGGGACTAGCGGGTACCAAGAGACCCAGTACTTC | CASSGTSGYQETQYF
TRBJ2-1 | NA | few | TRBV7-2 | TGTGCCAGCAGCTTAAGGCGGAGCGACCTCTACAATGAGCAGTTCTTC | CASSLRRSDLYNEQFF
TRBJ1-2 | TRBD1 | NA | TRBV7-2 | TGTGCCAGCAGCTACAGGACAGGCCCCGACTCTTCCTATGGCTACACCTTC | CASSYRTGPDSSYGYTF
TRBJ2-6 | NA | few | TRBV19 | TGTGCCAGTAGTATAATACGGTCCTCTGGGGCCAACGTCCTGACTTTC | CASSIIRSSGANVLTF
TRBJ1-1 | TRBD1 | NA | TRBV10-3 | TGTGCCATTAGGGACAGGGTGAGGGCGAACACTGAAGCTTTCTTT | CAIRDRVRANTEAFF
TRBJ2-4 | TRBD1 | few | TRBV27 | TGTGCCAGCACGGCAGGTGGGACAGGGGGGTTGTTTGACAAAAACATTCAGTACTTC | CASTAGGTGGLFDKNIQYF
TRBJ1-1 | NA | few | TRBV2 | TGTGCCAGCAAAGGGGAGGGCTTAACAAGAGCTTTCTTT | CASKGEGLTRAFF
TRBJ2-3 | NA | NA | TRBV4-3 | TGCGCCAGCAGCCCCACCCTGGGGGGGGCCGCAGATACGCAGTATTTT | CASSPTLGGAADTQYF
TRBJ2-5 | TRBD2 | NA | TRBV5-1 | TGCGCCAGCAGCTCCACGGGACTAGCTCGTGAGACCCAGTACTTC | CASSSTGLARETQYF